This T cell receptor beta chain was captured by sequencing in a study of monozygotic twins with inflammatory bowel disease. Study-level results: Varied immunosuppressive treatments among patients may have increased repertoire variability.

This CDR3 region has 13 residues. Germline values: CDR1 SGHRS, CDR2 YFSETQ. Details on this clonotype: Its specificity is unknown.

After re-calling the 5' RACE reads, TCRdb lists one entry per CDR3 protein, DNA absent. The listing records a few hundred thousand distinct CDR3 sequences. The source is a human donor with ulcerative colitis or Crohn's disease, or a healthy co-twin of an affected twin (not recorded which). This chain connects TRBV5-1 to TRBJ2-7; the D gene TCRdb calls, TRBD1, cannot be checked with no DNA. Sequencing input: blood. The CDR3 protein is CASSLEHAGEQYF.